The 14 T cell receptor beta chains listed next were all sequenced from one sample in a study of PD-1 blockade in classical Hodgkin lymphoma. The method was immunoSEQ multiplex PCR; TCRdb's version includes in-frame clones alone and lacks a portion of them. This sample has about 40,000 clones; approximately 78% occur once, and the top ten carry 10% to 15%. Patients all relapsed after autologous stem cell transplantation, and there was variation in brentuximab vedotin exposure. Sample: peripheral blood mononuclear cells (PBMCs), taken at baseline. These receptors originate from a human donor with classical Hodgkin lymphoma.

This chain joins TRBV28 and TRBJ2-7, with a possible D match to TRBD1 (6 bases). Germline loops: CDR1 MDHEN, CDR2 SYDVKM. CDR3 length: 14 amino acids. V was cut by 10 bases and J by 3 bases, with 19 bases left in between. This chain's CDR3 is CATREPTGSYEQYF. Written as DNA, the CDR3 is TGTGCCACCCGAGAGCCCACAGGGAGCTACGAGCAGTACTTC.

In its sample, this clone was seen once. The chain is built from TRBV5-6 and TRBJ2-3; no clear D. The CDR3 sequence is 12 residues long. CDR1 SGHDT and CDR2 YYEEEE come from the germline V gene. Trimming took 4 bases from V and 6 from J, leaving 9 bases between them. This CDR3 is CASSRPPDTQYF. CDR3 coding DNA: TGTGCCAGCAGCCGCCCGCCGGATACGCAGTATTTT. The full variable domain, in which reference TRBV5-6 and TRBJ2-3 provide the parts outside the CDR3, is DAGVTQSPTHLIKTRGQQVTLRCSPKSGHDTVSWYQQALGQGPQFIFQYYEEEERQRGNFPDRFSGHQFPNYSSELNVNALLLGDSALYLCASSRPPDTQYFGPGTRLTVL.

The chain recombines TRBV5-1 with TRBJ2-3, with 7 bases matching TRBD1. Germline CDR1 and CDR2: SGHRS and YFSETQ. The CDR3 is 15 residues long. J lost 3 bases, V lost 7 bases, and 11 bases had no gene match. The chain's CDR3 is CASCNNRGETDTQYF. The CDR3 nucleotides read TGCGCCAGCTGTAACAACAGGGGAGAGACAGATACGCAGTATTTT.

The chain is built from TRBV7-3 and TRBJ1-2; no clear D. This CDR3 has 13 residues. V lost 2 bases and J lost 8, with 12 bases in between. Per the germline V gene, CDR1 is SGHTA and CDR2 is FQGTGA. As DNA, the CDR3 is TGTGCCAGCAGCTTAGATAACGGGCGGGGCTACACCTTC. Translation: CASSLDNGRGYTF.

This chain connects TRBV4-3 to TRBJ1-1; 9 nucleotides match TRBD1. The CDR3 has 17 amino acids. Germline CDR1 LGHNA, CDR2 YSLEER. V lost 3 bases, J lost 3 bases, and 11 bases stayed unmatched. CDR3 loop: CASSQARDREVDTEAFF. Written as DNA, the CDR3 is TGCGCCAGCAGCCAGGCCCGGGACAGGGAGGTGGACACTGAAGCTTTCTTT.

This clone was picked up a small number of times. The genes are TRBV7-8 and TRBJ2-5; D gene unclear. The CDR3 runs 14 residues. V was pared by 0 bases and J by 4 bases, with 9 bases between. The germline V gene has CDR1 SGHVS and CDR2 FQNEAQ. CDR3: CASSLAGDRETQYF. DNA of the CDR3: TGTGCCAGCAGCTTAGCAGGAGACCGAGAGACCCAGTACTTC.

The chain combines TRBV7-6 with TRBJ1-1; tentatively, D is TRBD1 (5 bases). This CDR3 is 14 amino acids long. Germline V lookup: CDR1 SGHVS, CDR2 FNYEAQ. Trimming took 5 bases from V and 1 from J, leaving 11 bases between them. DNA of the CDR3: TGTGCCAGCAGCCCGGACATTGGGAACACTGAAGCTTTCTTT. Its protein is CASSPDIGNTEAFF.

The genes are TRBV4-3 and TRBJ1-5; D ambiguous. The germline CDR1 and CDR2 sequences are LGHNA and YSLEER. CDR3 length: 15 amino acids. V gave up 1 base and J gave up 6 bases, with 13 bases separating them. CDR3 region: CASSQAGVKGQPQHF. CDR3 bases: TGCGCCAGCAGCCAAGCTGGGGTGAAGGGTCAGCCCCAGCATTTT.

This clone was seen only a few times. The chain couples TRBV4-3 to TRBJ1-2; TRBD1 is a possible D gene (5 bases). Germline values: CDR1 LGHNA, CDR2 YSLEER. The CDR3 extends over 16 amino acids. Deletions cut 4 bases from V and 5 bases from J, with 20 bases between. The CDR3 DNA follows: TGCGCCAGCAGCCCTACCGTTGAGGGCGGGGGGTATGGCTACACCTTC. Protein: CASSPTVEGGGYGYTF.

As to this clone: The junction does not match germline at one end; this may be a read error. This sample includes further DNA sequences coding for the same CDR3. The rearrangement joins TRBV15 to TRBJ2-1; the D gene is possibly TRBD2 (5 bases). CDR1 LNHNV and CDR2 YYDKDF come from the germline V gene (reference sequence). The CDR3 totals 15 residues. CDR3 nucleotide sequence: TGCGCCACCAGCAGTGACGGACGGGAATACAATGAGCAGTTCTTC. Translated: CATSSDGREYNEQFF.

CDR3: CASSLREWAGPRETQYF. For the CDR3, the DNA is TGTGCCAGCAGCTTAAGGGAATGGGCAGGGCCCCGAGAGACCCAGTACTTC. The chain employs TRBV7-6 and TRBJ2-5; possibly TRBD1 for D (5 bases). Germline loops: CDR1 SGHVS, CDR2 FNYEAQ. V was shortened by 2 bases and J by 4 bases, with 20 bases between the two germline ends. This CDR3 has 17 residues.

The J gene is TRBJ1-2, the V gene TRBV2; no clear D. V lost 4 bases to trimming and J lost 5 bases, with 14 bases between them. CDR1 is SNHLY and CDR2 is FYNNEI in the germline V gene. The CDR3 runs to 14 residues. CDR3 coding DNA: TGTGCCAGCAGTGTAGCCGGGGAGAGTTATGGCTACACCTTC. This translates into CASSVAGESYGYTF.

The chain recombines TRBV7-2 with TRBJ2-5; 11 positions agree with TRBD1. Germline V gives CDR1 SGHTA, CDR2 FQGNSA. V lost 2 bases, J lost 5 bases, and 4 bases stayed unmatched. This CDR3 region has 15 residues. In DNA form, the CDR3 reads TGTGCCAGCAGCTTAAGCGGGACAGGGGGGGAGACCCAGTACTTC. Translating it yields CASSLSGTGGETQYF.

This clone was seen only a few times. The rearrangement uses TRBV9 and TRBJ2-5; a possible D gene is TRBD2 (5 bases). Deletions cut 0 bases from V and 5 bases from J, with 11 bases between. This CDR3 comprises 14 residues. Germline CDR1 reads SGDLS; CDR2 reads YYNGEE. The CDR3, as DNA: TGTGCCAGCAGCGTAGCTGACCGCGGGGAGACCCAGTACTTC. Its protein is CASSVADRGETQYF. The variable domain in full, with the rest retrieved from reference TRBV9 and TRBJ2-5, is DSGVTQTPKHLITATGQRVTLRCSPRSGDLSVYWYQQSLDQGLQFLIQYYNGEERAKGNILERFSAQQFPDLHSELNLSSLELGDSALYFCASSVADRGETQYFGPGTRLLVL.